Presented here are 21 T cell receptor beta chains from one specimen sequenced in a study of shared clonotypes between healthy human individuals. Measured with immunoSEQ multiplex PCR; TCRdb has only the in-frame clones, and not every one. Among 450,000 to 500,000 clones listed, over 70% were seen once. The specimen was PBMCs. The source of these receptors is a woman between 40 and 55 years old in good health. Some clones in this sample may be carry-over from other donors' samples.

This clone has a count of ten or more. The chain uses TRBV9 and TRBJ2-2, with 7 nucleotides matching TRBD2. Germline CDR1 SGDLS, CDR2 YYNGEE. V lost 6 bases and J lost 5; bases outside the gene matches: 4. This CDR3 has 13 residues. CDR3 nucleotide sequence: TGTGCCAGCACATTAGCGGGTACCGGGGAGCTGTTTTTT. This sequence encodes CASTLAGTGELFF. Based on the CDR3 plus reference TRBV9 and TRBJ2-2, the full variable domain is DSGVTQTPKHLITATGQRVTLRCSPRSGDLSVYWYQQSLDQGLQFLIQYYNGEERAKGNILERFSAQQFPDLHSELNLSSLELGDSALYFCASTLAGTGELFFGEGSRLTVL.

The CDR3 region has the DNA TGTGCCAGCAGTTACTTCCCCAGGGACGGCGAGCAGTACTTC. This translates into CASSYFPRDGEQYF. The chain has TRBV6-5 and TRBJ2-7, with D perhaps given as TRBD1 or TRBD2 (5 bases each). V was shortened by 1 base and J by 6 bases, with 13 bases between the two germline ends. CDR1 and CDR2 (germline): MNHEY, SVGAGI. The CDR3 extends over 14 amino acids.

Note on this clone: This likely came from a read error, as a far larger clone is one base away. The V and J genes are TRBV25-1 and TRBJ1-4, with 8 bases identical to TRBD1. V lost 0 bases, J lost 9 bases, and 6 bases stayed unmatched. From germline, CDR1 is MGHDK and CDR2 SYGVNS. There are 15 residues in the CDR3. The CDR3 DNA follows: TGTGCCAGCAGTGAATATACAGGGGGAAATAAAAAACTGTTTTTT. As protein: CASSEYTGGNKKLFF.

The chain has TRBV28 and TRBJ2-7; no definite D call. The CDR3 is 12 residues long. CDR1 MDHEN and CDR2 SYDVKM come from the germline V gene. Trimming left V 8 bases short and J 4 bases short, with 12 bases between. The CDR3 loop reads CASGSPRYEQYF. CDR3 coding DNA: TGTGCCAGCGGTTCACCAAGGTACGAGCAGTACTTC.

The rearrangement uses TRBV4-2 and TRBJ1-1; the D gene is possibly TRBD1 (5 bases). CDR3 length: 15 amino acids. The V end was cut by 1 base, the J end by 3 bases, with 12 bases between. From germline, CDR1 is LGHNA and CDR2 YNFKEQ. CDR3 sequence: CASSQVGRWDTEAFF. In DNA form, the CDR3 reads TGTGCCAGCAGCCAAGTGGGACGGTGGGACACTGAAGCTTTCTTT.

The chain employs TRBV7-9 and TRBJ2-6; D call uncertain. The CDR3 sequence is 16 residues long. V was pared by 2 bases and J by 0 bases, with 8 bases between. CDR1 SEHNR and CDR2 FQNEAQ come from the germline V gene (reference sequence). CDR3 sequence: CASSLRLYSGANVLTF. The DNA of the CDR3 is TGTGCCAGCAGCTTAAGGTTGTACTCTGGGGCCAACGTCCTGACTTTC.

This chain uses TRBV6-6 with TRBJ2-7; 8 bases agree with TRBD1. This CDR3 contains 14 residues. V trimming: 6 bases; J trimming: 5 bases; junction bases outside the gene matches: 9. CDR1 is MNHNY and CDR2 is SVGAGI in the germline V gene (reference sequence). CDR3: CASSRQGRANEQYF. DNA for the CDR3: TGTGCCAGCAGCCGACAGGGGAGAGCGAACGAGCAGTACTTC.

This clone appeared many times. Other DNA sequences in the sample encode the same CDR3. J is TRBJ2-1 and V is TRBV29-1, with D maybe TRBD1 (6 bases). CDR3 length: 13 amino acids. With 4 bases removed from V and 4 bases from J, the gap between germline ends came to 11 bases. CDR1 SQVTM and CDR2 ANQGSEA come from the germline V gene. In DNA form, the CDR3 reads TGCAGCGTTGTGCAGGGGTCATACAATGAGCAGTTCTTC. This translates into CSVVQGSYNEQFF.

This clone was counted a few times. This rearrangement joins TRBV12-5 to TRBJ2-7, with D perhaps TRBD1 (5 bases). The CDR3 loop spans 15 amino acids. V lost 7 bases and J 2 bases, leaving 18 bases between the germline ends. From germline, CDR1 is LGHNT and CDR2 FRNRAP. The CDR3 DNA reads as TGTGCTAGTGCTGAATCCCACAGGACGACCTACGAGCAGTACTTC. It yields the protein CASAESHRTTYEQYF.

The J gene is TRBJ2-7, the V gene TRBV11-1; D is ambiguous. The CDR3 runs to 15 residues. V was trimmed by 1 base and J by 0 bases, leaving 10 bases between them. Germline loops: CDR1 SGHAT, CDR2 FQDESV (reference sequence). The CDR3 loop is CASSLEVTSSYEQYF. The CDR3 bases are TGTGCCAGCAGCTTAGAAGTGACTTCCTCCTACGAGCAGTACTTC.

The J gene is TRBJ1-1, the V gene TRBV2, with 11 bases identical to TRBD1. The J segment lost 3 bases and the V segment lost 8 bases, leaving 23 bases of the junction unmatched. Germline V gene lookup returns CDR1 SNHLY and CDR2 FYNNEI. The CDR3 length is 20 residues. Here the CDR3 DNA reads TGTGCCAGCGCGATTATTAATGTACCGGGACAGGGGGAATGGGACACTGAAGCTTTCTTT. This codes for CASAIINVPGQGEWDTEAFF.

The J gene is TRBJ2-1, the V gene TRBV19, with 8 bases that match TRBD2. Germline V gives CDR1 LNHDA, CDR2 SQIVND (reference sequence). The CDR3 runs to 15 residues. J was trimmed by 8 bases and V by 5 bases; bases with no gene match: 11. CDR3 DNA sequence: TGTGCCAGTAGTTCCCCGGGACTAGGGATCCATGAGCAGTTCTTC. Amino acid sequence: CASSSPGLGIHEQFF.

The gene calls are TRBV5-8 and TRBJ1-4; D is undetermined. The germline gives CDR1 SGHTS, CDR2 YDEGEE. CDR3 size: 13 residues. With 3 bases removed from V and 3 bases from J, the gap between germline ends came to 6 bases. The CDR3 protein is CASSWMANEKLFF. The DNA of the CDR3 is TGTGCCAGCAGCTGGATGGCTAATGAAAAACTGTTTTTT.

A few counts support this clone. V gene TRBV7-8 combines with J gene TRBJ2-1; 7 nucleotides agree with TRBD1. CDR1 and CDR2 (germline): SGHVS, FQNEAQ. There are 12 residues in the CDR3. Trimming took 5 bases from V and 8 from J; bases not matched to a gene: 3. The CDR3 sequence is CASSRTGDEQFF. DNA of the CDR3: TGTGCCAGCAGCCGCACAGGGGATGAGCAGTTCTTC.

The genes are TRBV5-1 and TRBJ1-3; 8 nucleotides align to TRBD1. The CDR3 is 14 residues long. The ends lost 0 bases at V and 7 bases at J; junction bases unmatched: 3. Looked up from germline, CDR1 is SGHRS and CDR2 is YFSETQ. In DNA, the CDR3 is TGCGCCAGCAGCTTGGCCAACAGGGGGAACACCATATATTTT. Translated, it gives CASSLANRGNTIYF.

Points on this clone: Being one base from a much bigger clone, this may be a read error. In the same sample, other DNA sequences code for this CDR3. The chain employs TRBV7-9 and TRBJ2-1, with 9 positions matching TRBD2. V was pared by 0 bases and J by 4 bases, with 4 bases of the junction left unmatched. Germline CDR1 is SEHNR and CDR2 is FQNEAQ (reference sequence). This CDR3 contains 16 residues. CDR3 sequence (DNA): TGTGCCAGCAGCTTAGCGCTAGCGGGGTCTTACAATGAGCAGTTCTTC. Protein product: CASSLALAGSYNEQFF.

The chain carries TRBV28 and TRBJ2-1, with D possibly being TRBD2 (6 bases). The germline CDR1 and CDR2 sequences are MDHEN and SYDVKM. The CDR3 spans 17 residues. V shed 7 bases and J shed 2 bases, with 21 bases lying between them. In nucleotides, the CDR3 is TGTGCCAGCACCCGTCCGCTAGCGAACAACCCCTACAATGAGCAGTTCTTC. Translation: CASTRPLANNPYNEQFF. The complete variable domain, with remaining parts taken from reference TRBV28 and TRBJ2-1, reads DVKVTQSSRYLVKRTGEKVFLECVQDMDHENMFWYRQDPGLGLRLIYFSYDVKMKEKGDIPEGYSVSREKKERFSLILESASTNQTSMYLCASTRPLANNPYNEQFFGPGTRLTVL.

This chain links TRBV10-3 with TRBJ2-7, with D perhaps matching TRBD1 (6 bases). The V and J ends lost 3 bases and 1 base respectively, with 16 bases between them. CDR3 length equals 16 residues. Germline lookup yields CDR1 ENHRY and CDR2 SYGVKD. CDR3 bases: TGTGCCATCAGTGATCATTTGGGGCAGGGGTCCTACGAGCAGTACTTC. Its protein product is CAISDHLGQGSYEQYF.

The chain links TRBV18 to TRBJ2-2, with 10 bases matching TRBD2. With 0 bases clipped from V and 4 bases from J, the junction kept 2 bases outside the gene matches. The germline V gene has CDR1 KGHSH and CDR2 LQKENI. This CDR3 contains 16 residues. The CDR3 loop is CASSPPLAGVTGELFF. CDR3 coding DNA: TGTGCCAGCTCACCACCGCTAGCGGGAGTCACCGGGGAGCTGTTTTTT.

Remarks on this clone: This probably arose from a read error, given a far larger clone one base away. At the DNA level, this CDR3 is encoded by other sequences in the same sample as well. The J gene is TRBJ1-2, the V gene TRBV4-2; no firm D call. The V end was cut by 1 base, the J end by 8 bases, with 14 bases between. The CDR3 contains 14 residues. Germline CDR1 and CDR2: LGHNA and YNFKEQ. The CDR3 here is CASSQVSGSHGYTF. The CDR3 DNA reads TGTGCCAGCAGCCAAGTATCTGGTTCTCACGGCTACACCTTC.

The V call is TRBV9, the J call TRBJ2-7; TRBD1 aligns across 7 bases. Germline trimming cut 2 bases from V and 12 bases from J; bases unmatched to any gene: 11. CDR1 SGDLS and CDR2 YYNGEE come from the germline V gene. This CDR3 has 13 amino acids. Written as DNA, the CDR3 is TGTGCCAGCAGCGTGGATGCACAGGGGTCGGGGTACTTC. As protein: CASSVDAQGSGYF.